These T cell receptor beta chains were read from a single sample in a study of T cell responses to AZD1222 COVID-19 vaccine. The repertoire was sequenced with immunoSEQ multiplex PCR; TCRdb's copy has only in-frame clones and lacks some. This repertoire shows 100,000 to 130,000 clones, approximately 90% found once; its top ten account for approximately 3.1%. The specimen comprised peripheral blood, sampled on day 0 of MenACWY control vaccination. These receptors were taken from an adult in good health. Each CDR3 is given with its conserved first and last residue. The order of the fields is D gene, J gene, V gene, clone size, CDR3 DNA, CDR3 protein. D genes are given only for firm matches. Only some rows state a clone size, as once, few, many or a class for expanded clones.

TRBD2,TRBJ2-7,TRBV5-6,-,TGTGCCAGCAGCCCGACTAGCGGCCACGAGCAGTACTTC,CASSPTSGHEQYF
-,TRBJ2-1,TRBV30,-,TGTGCCTGGAGTGGGGAATTGAGCAATGAGCAGTTCTTC,CAWSGELSNEQFF
TRBD1,TRBJ1-5,TRBV28,once,TGTGCCAGCAGTTTATACGGGTTCTTGGGTCAGGGGGACAATCAGCCCCAGCATTTT,CASSLYGFLGQGDNQPQHF
TRBD2,TRBJ2-3,TRBV30,-,TGTGCCTGGACCAGAGGGCGGGGGGCCTCCACAGATACGCAGTATTTT,CAWTRGRGASTDTQYF
-,TRBJ1-5,TRBV30,-,TGTGCCTGGAGTGTGAAACAGGGAGGTCAGCCCCAGCATTTT,CAWSVKQGGQPQHF
-,TRBJ2-2,TRBV6-6,-,TGTGCCAGCAGTTACCCAGGGCTTAACACCGGGGAGCTGTTTTTT,CASSYPGLNTGELFF
TRBD1,TRBJ1-1,TRBV5-1,-,TGCGCCAGCAGCTTGGTTGACAGGGGAGGCACTGAAGCTTTCTTT,CASSLVDRGGTEAFF
TRBD2,TRBJ2-2,TRBV7-9,-,TGTGCCAGCAGCCCAGGCGGGGGGGTTTACGCCGGGGAGCTGTTTTTT,CASSPGGGVYAGELFF
TRBD1,TRBJ1-5,TRBV2,-,TGTGCCAGCAGTGACAGGGGGGGGATTAATAGCAATCAGCCCCAGCATTTT,CASSDRGGINSNQPQHF
-,TRBJ1-2,TRBV4-2,-,TGTGCCAGCAGCCCCCGAGTGACGATGGAATATGGCTACACCTTC,CASSPRVTMEYGYTF
TRBD1,TRBJ1-2,TRBV7-2,-,TGTGCCAGCAGCCAGGGGACAGGGAACTATGGCTACACCTTC,CASSQGTGNYGYTF
TRBD1,TRBJ1-6,TRBV5-1,-,TGCGCCAGCAGCTTCGGGACAGGAAATTCACCCCTCCACTTT,CASSFGTGNSPLHF
-,TRBJ1-1,TRBV7-9,once,TGTGCCAGCAGCCAGGCGATGAACACTGAAGCTTTCTTT,CASSQAMNTEAFF
-,TRBJ1-1,TRBV9,-,TGTGCCAGCAGCGGGCCCCCGGGTCACGGAGGCACTGAAGCTTTCTTT,CASSGPPGHGGTEAFF
-,TRBJ1-6,TRBV30,-,TGTGCCTGGAGTGTACTTAACAGTTATAATTCACCCCTCCACTTT,CAWSVLNSYNSPLHF
-,TRBJ1-2,TRBV28,-,TGTGCCAGCAGTTTAGCTAGGGTCGCTGGCTACACCTTC,CASSLARVAGYTF
TRBD2,TRBJ2-3,TRBV7-9,-,TGTGCCAGCAGCCGGGACTACCATACGCAGTATTTT,CASSRDYHTQYF
TRBD1,TRBJ2-3,TRBV9,-,TGTGCCAGCAGCGTAGCCCCCGGGACAGGGGTCCTGGATACGCAGTATTTT,CASSVAPGTGVLDTQYF
TRBD1,TRBJ2-7,TRBV10-3,-,TGTGCCAACAGTGGGACAGGATTCTACGAGCAGTACTTC,CANSGTGFYEQYF
-,TRBJ2-3,TRBV9,-,TGTGCCAGCAGCGTAGTGGGCAGGTCAACAGATACGCAGTATTTT,CASSVVGRSTDTQYF
TRBD1,TRBJ1-5,TRBV28,once,TGTGCCAGCAGTACACCCCGGACAGGGTGGGTGCAGCCCCAGCATTTT,CASSTPRTGWVQPQHF
-,TRBJ2-2,TRBV11-3,-,TGTGCCAGCACCCCTCGGTTCAACACCGGGGAGCTGTTTTTT,CASTPRFNTGELFF
-,TRBJ1-1,TRBV5-1,-,TGCGCCAGCACCCAATACGGGGGGGGCACTGAAGCTTTCTTT,CASTQYGGGTEAFF
-,TRBJ1-1,TRBV2,once,TGTGCCAGCAGTCGGCAGGGTTTGAACACTGAAGCTTTCTTT,CASSRQGLNTEAFF
-,TRBJ1-5,TRBV7-8,-,TGTGCCAGCTCCTTGTATGGGTCGAATCAGCCCCAGCATTTT,CASSLYGSNQPQHF
-,TRBJ1-4,TRBV6-1,once,TGTGCCAGCAGTGAAGGGTCTGGGGGGGGGCGAAAACTGTTTTTT,CASSEGSGGGRKLFF
-,TRBJ2-2,TRBV27,-,TGTGCCAGCAGTTTATGGGGGGCCGGGGAGCTGTTTTTT,CASSLWGAGELFF
TRBD2,TRBJ2-3,TRBV2,-,TGTGCCAGCGCCTCTAGCGGGGTCACAGATACGCAGTATTTT,CASASSGVTDTQYF
-,TRBJ2-7,TRBV3-1/TRBV3-2,-,TGTGCCAGCAGCCGATATCAGGGTGCCGAGCAGTACTTC,CASSRYQGAEQYF
-,TRBJ1-1,TRBV5-4,-,TGTGCCAGCAGCGGATGGACGGGGAGGAACACTGAAGCTTTCTTT,CASSGWTGRNTEAFF
TRBD1,TRBJ2-1,TRBV18,-,TGTGCCAGCTCCCCGCAGGCAGGGGGTTACAATGAGCAGTTCTTC,CASSPQAGGYNEQFF
-,TRBJ1-1,TRBV28,-,TGTGCCAGCAGTTTCGGGGGCAGGGGTGACACTGAAGCTTTCTTT,CASSFGGRGDTEAFF
TRBD1,TRBJ2-2,TRBV28,once,TGTGCCAGCAACTATGGGACAGTCACCGGGGAGCTGTTTTTT,CASNYGTVTGELFF
-,TRBJ1-1,TRBV29-1,-,TGCAGCGTTGAATTAATGGAGGAGGGCACTGAAGCTTTCTTT,CSVELMEEGTEAFF
-,TRBJ2-5,TRBV7-8,once,TGTGCCAGCACCGGGGCGGAAGCACAGGAGACCCAGTACTTC,CASTGAEAQETQYF
-,TRBJ1-1,TRBV7-2,-,TGTGCCAGCAGCGCCATGGGGCACACTGAAGCTTTCTTT,CASSAMGHTEAFF
TRBD1,TRBJ1-6,TRBV6-5,-,TGTGCCAGCAGGGGACAGGGGGAGAACTCACCCCTCCACTTT,CASRGQGENSPLHF
TRBD1,TRBJ1-5,TRBV2,-,TGTGCCAGCAGTGGGACAGGGTGGAATCAGCCCCAGCATTTT,CASSGTGWNQPQHF
-,TRBJ2-5,TRBV5-4,-,TGTGCCAGCAGCCGGGACTCAAAAGAGACCCAGTACTTC,CASSRDSKETQYF
TRBD1,TRBJ1-1,TRBV5-1,-,TGCGCCAGCAGCTGGACAGGGGGTAGCGGGAACACTGAAGCTTTCTTT,CASSWTGGSGNTEAFF